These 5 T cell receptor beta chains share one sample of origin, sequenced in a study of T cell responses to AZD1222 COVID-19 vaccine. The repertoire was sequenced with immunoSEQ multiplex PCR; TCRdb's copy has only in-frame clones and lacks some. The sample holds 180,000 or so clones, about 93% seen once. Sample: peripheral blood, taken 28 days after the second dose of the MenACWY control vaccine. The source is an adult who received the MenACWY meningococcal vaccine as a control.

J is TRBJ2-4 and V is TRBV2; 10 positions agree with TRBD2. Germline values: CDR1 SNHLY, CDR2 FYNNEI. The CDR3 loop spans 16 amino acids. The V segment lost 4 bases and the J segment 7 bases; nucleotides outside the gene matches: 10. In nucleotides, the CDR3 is TGTGCCAGCAGTGTAGTAAAAACTAGCGGGACTAACATTCAGTACTTC. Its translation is CASSVVKTSGTNIQYF.

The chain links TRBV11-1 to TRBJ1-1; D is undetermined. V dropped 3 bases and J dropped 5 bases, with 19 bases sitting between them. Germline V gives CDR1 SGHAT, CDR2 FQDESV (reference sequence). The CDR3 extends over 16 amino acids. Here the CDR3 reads CASSFVPSAGGTEAFF. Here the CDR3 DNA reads TGTGCCAGCAGCTTTGTACCTTCAGCAGGAGGGACTGAAGCTTTCTTT.

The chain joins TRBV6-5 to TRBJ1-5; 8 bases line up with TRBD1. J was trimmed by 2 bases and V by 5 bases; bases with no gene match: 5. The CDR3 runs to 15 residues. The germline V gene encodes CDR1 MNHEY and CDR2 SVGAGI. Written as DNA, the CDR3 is TGTGCCAGCAGTCCGCTGACAGGGGGCAATCAGCCCCAGCATTTT. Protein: CASSPLTGGNQPQHF.

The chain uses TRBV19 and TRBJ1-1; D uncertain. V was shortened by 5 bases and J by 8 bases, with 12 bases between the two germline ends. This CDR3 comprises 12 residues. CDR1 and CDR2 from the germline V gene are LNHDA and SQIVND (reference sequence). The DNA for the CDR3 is TGTGCCAGTAGTCCTACTGGGTACGAAGCTTTCTTT. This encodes CASSPTGYEAFF.

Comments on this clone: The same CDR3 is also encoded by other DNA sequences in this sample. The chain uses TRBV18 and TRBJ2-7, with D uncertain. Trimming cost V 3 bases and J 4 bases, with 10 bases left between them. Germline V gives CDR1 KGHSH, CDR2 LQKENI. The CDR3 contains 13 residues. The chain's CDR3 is CASSPGQDYEQYF. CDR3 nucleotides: TGTGCCAGCTCACCCGGTCAGGATTACGAGCAGTACTTC.